These 15 T cell receptor beta chains originate from one sample sequenced in a study of blood T cell repertoires in COVID-19. Here immunoSEQ multiplex PCR was the method, and the copy in TCRdb shows in-frame clones only, minus some. The sample lists some 120,000 clones, around 87% seen once, with around 30% in the top ten. Material for sequencing was peripheral blood. These receptors originate from an older man with active or convalescent COVID-19.

This chain uses TRBV27 with TRBJ2-7, with TRBD2 identical over 7 bases. Trimming removed 2 bases from V and 4 bases from J; junction bases left unmatched: 5. The CDR3 runs to 14 residues. The germline CDR1 and CDR2 sequences are MNHEY and SMNVEV (reference sequence). The CDR3 region is CASSLAGEGYEQYF. CDR3 sequence (DNA): TGTGCCAGCAGTTTAGCGGGAGAGGGGTACGAGCAGTACTTC.

V gene TRBV5-1 combines with J gene TRBJ1-1; D is perhaps TRBD1 (6 bases). V lost 0 bases to trimming and J lost 4 bases, with 10 bases between them. CDR3 size: 14 residues. Germline CDR1 and CDR2: SGHRS and YFSETQ. The CDR3 DNA follows: TGCGCCAGCAGCTTGGGGGGGCTGTCCACTGAAGCTTTCTTT. Translated: CASSLGGLSTEAFF.

This chain uses TRBV6-6 with TRBJ2-5; 8 positions agree with TRBD1. This CDR3 contains 14 residues. Looked up from germline, CDR1 is MNHNY and CDR2 is SVGAGI (reference sequence). J gave up 3 bases and V 6 bases, and 6 bases lay outside the gene matches. CDR3 protein: CASRETGAKETQYF. CDR3 DNA sequence: TGTGCCAGCAGAGAGACAGGGGCGAAAGAGACCCAGTACTTC.

The chain is built from TRBV6-2 or TRBV6-3 and TRBJ2-1, with 9 bases aligning to TRBD1. In germline, CDR1 is MNHEY, CDR2 SVGEGT. The trim removed 6 bases at V and 1 base at J, leaving 7 bases unmatched. This CDR3 has 16 residues. CDR3 sequence (DNA): TGTGCCAGCAGCCCTCGGACAGGGGCGTCCTACAATGAGCAGTTCTTC. This translates into CASSPRTGASYNEQFF.

The chain couples TRBV28 to TRBJ1-2; D ambiguous. Trimming removed 7 bases at V and 0 bases at J, with 6 bases between. CDR1 MDHEN and CDR2 SYDVKM come from the germline V gene. The CDR3 loop spans 12 amino acids. Here the CDR3 reads CASTTTNYGYTF. The CDR3 DNA is TGTGCCAGCACCACAACTAACTATGGCTACACCTTC.

The rearrangement joins TRBV9 to TRBJ2-1; the D gene is possibly TRBD2 (5 bases). Germline V CDR1 and CDR2: SGDLS, YYNGEE. Deletions cut 0 bases from V and 13 bases from J, with 17 bases between. The CDR3 runs 14 residues. The CDR3: CASSVVPERDRQFF. The CDR3 DNA reads as TGTGCCAGCAGCGTAGTGCCCGAACGGGATCGACAGTTCTTC. Combining the CDR3 with reference TRBV9 and TRBJ2-1 gives the whole variable domain DSGVTQTPKHLITATGQRVTLRCSPRSGDLSVYWYQQSLDQGLQFLIQYYNGEERAKGNILERFSAQQFPDLHSELNLSSLELGDSALYFCASSVVPERDRQFFGPGTRLTVL.

The chain couples TRBV28 to TRBJ2-2, with no clear D. In germline, CDR1 is MDHEN, CDR2 SYDVKM. The CDR3 runs 14 residues. V lost 6 bases and J lost 5, with 13 bases in between. For the CDR3, the DNA is TGTGCCAGCAGCCTCCCGGCGGAAACCGGGGAGCTGTTTTTT. The encoded protein is CASSLPAETGELFF. The whole variable domain, remainder taken from reference TRBV28 and TRBJ2-2, is DVKVTQSSRYLVKRTGEKVFLECVQDMDHENMFWYRQDPGLGLRLIYFSYDVKMKEKGDIPEGYSVSREKKERFSLILESASTNQTSMYLCASSLPAETGELFFGEGSRLTVL.

The chain carries TRBV5-1 and TRBJ1-2, with D possibly being TRBD1 (6 bases). Trimming removed 0 bases at V and 5 bases at J, with 14 bases between. The CDR3 runs 15 residues. Looked up from germline, CDR1 is SGHRS and CDR2 is YFSETQ. The CDR3 nucleotides are TGCGCCAGCAGCTTGGCCCCAGGGGAACGGTATGGCTACACCTTC. Translation gives CASSLAPGERYGYTF. The complete variable domain, with remaining parts taken from reference TRBV5-1 and TRBJ1-2, reads KAGVTQTPRYLIKTRGQQVTLSCSPISGHRSVSWYQQTPGQGLQFLFEYFSETQRNKGNFPGRFSGRQFSNSRSEMNVSTLELGDSALYLCASSLAPGERYGYTFGSGTRLTVV.

This chain joins TRBV9 and TRBJ2-5; TRBD1 aligns across 9 bases. The germline gives CDR1 SGDLS, CDR2 YYNGEE. The V gene end was trimmed by 5 bases and the J gene end by 1 base; junction bases not matched to a gene: 6. This CDR3 comprises 15 residues. CDR3 in DNA: TGTGCCAGCAGTAAGGGACAGGGTATCCAAGAGACCCAGTACTTC. Translating it yields CASSKGQGIQETQYF.

The chain carries TRBV28 and TRBJ2-1; 11 bases are a match to TRBD2. This CDR3 has 16 amino acids. J lost 4 bases, V lost 7 bases, and 9 bases had no gene match. From germline, CDR1 is MDHEN and CDR2 SYDVKM. CDR3 DNA: TGTGCCAGCAACCGAATGACTAGCGGGAAATACAATGAGCAGTTCTTC. This gives the protein CASNRMTSGKYNEQFF.

This chain connects TRBV27 to TRBJ2-7; 10 positions match TRBD2. Germline CDR1 MNHEY, CDR2 SMNVEV (reference sequence). The trim removed 4 bases at V and 11 bases at J, leaving 14 bases unmatched. This CDR3 is 15 amino acids long. CDR3 DNA: TGTGCCAGCAGTTCCGGGCCCCGACAGAGCGGGAGGGAGTACTTC. Protein sequence: CASSSGPRQSGREYF.

The gene calls are TRBV3-1 (or the pseudogene TRBV3-2) and TRBJ2-3; D may be TRBD2 (5 bases). Germline-derived CDR1 and CDR2 are LGHDT and YNNKEL (reference sequence). V was trimmed by 6 bases and J by 6 bases, leaving 19 bases between them. The CDR3 loop spans 15 amino acids. The DNA of the CDR3 is TGTGCCAGCAGTGACGGACTCCCCCCGGGGGATACGCAGTATTTT. This translates into CASSDGLPPGDTQYF.

V and J are TRBV24-1 and TRBJ1-2; D is unresolved. Germline CDR1 reads KGHDR; CDR2 reads SFDVKD. The length of the CDR3 is 13 residues. V lost 4 bases, J lost 3 bases, and 8 bases lay in between. The CDR3 sequence: CATSETEYYGYTF. In DNA form, the CDR3 reads TGTGCCACCAGTGAGACGGAGTACTATGGCTACACCTTC.

The chain joins TRBV6-1 to TRBJ1-5; D is perhaps TRBD1 (6 bases). The V gene's germline CDR1 is MNHNS and CDR2 SASEGT. This CDR3 has 17 amino acids. Trimming cost V 4 bases and J 3 bases, with 19 bases left between them. The CDR3 spells CASSANLGQRTNQPQHF. For the CDR3, the DNA is TGTGCCAGCAGTGCGAATCTTGGACAGCGAACCAATCAGCCCCAGCATTTT.

J is TRBJ2-7 and V is TRBV5-1; TRBD2 aligns across 8 bases. The CDR3 has 15 amino acids. The J segment lost 3 bases and the V segment lost 4 bases, leaving 9 bases of the junction unmatched. Per the germline V gene, CDR1 is SGHRS and CDR2 is YFSETQ. CDR3 sequence reads: CASSPRPSGYYEQYF. CDR3 in DNA: TGCGCCAGCAGCCCGAGGCCTAGCGGGTACTACGAGCAGTACTTC.